This TCR beta chain comes out of a study of tumor-infiltrating lymphocytes in primary liver carcinoma. The input was about 500 ng total RNA; TCR beta cDNA was made from it with a constant-region primer. TCR beta libraries came from three nested multiplex PCR rounds using slightly modified ARM-PCR. A C-beta reverse primer was combined with TRBV1-TRBV30 forward primers in the first two PCR rounds, and each round had ten to eleven cycles. TCRdb reprocessed the multiplex PCR reads via MiXCR and lists one record per CDR3 protein. The data contain about 200,000 distinct CDR3 sequences, about 65% of them singletons. Blood RNA was derived from unsorted whole blood, and germline DNA was extracted too. Trimming left V 9 bases short and J 7 bases short, with 12 bases between. The CDR3 runs 11 residues. Germline loops: CDR1 SGHAT, CDR2 FQNNGV.

The chain joins TRBV11-2 to TRBJ2-5, with a tentative D call TRBD2 (5 bases). The material sequenced was peripheral blood. The clonotype originates from a woman aged 55-70 years with primary liver carcinoma and hepatitis B virus infection. The CDR3 sequence is CASSAHSTQYF. CDR3 nucleotides: TGTGCCAGTAGCGCCCACTCGACCCAGTACTTC.